Below are 30 T cell receptor beta chains sequenced from a single sample in a study of CD8+CD57+ T cells in acquired aplastic anemia. According to the study, genomic DNA was the template for TCR beta VDJ and CDR3 profiling. Each CDR3 protein is one row after TCRdb ran MiXCR on the reads. Of about 81,000 distinct CDR3 sequences listed, approximately 46% are singletons. The sequencing input was sorted CD4+, CD8+, or CD8+CD57+ T cells (not recorded which) from PBMCs. The receptors stem from a human donor in good health, serving as a control.

This clonotype was detected many times. J is TRBJ2-5 and V is TRBV19; 11 bases map to TRBD2. This CDR3 spans 15 amino acids. The ends lost 4 bases at V and 2 bases at J; junction bases unmatched: 3. Per germline, CDR1 LNHDA and CDR2 SQIVND (reference sequence). CDR3 sequence (DNA): TGTGCCAGTAGTACGGGACTAGCGGTGCAAGAGACCCAGTACTTC. Protein product: CASSTGLAVQETQYF.

The chain combines TRBV10-3 with TRBJ1-1, with 7 bases matching TRBD1. CDR3 length equals 14 residues. The V gene end was trimmed by 10 bases and the J gene end by 1 base; junction bases not matched to a gene: 9. From germline, CDR1 is ENHRY and CDR2 SYGVKD. For the CDR3, the DNA is TGTGCCACCCTACCGACAGGGACGAACACTGAAGCTTTCTTT. Protein: CATLPTGTNTEAFF.

Of note for this clonotype: A read error is possible here, since a much larger clone lies one base away. This CDR3 is missing its conserved last phenylalanine or tryptophan, likely due to a read error. The chain joins TRBV9 to TRBJ1-1; unclear D gene. From germline, CDR1 is SGDLS and CDR2 YYNGEE. This CDR3 has 14 amino acids. With 4 bases removed from V and 6 bases from J, the gap between germline ends came to 16 bases. The CDR3 DNA reads TGTGCCAGCAGCCGCTCAGGTATGGATTCTGAAGCTTTCTCT. This translates into CASSRSGMDSEAFS.

This clonotype was counted ten times or more. This chain joins TRBV9 and TRBJ1-6, with D hard to call. CDR3 size: 12 residues. V lost 0 bases to trimming and J lost 9 bases, with 4 bases between them. Per germline, CDR1 SGDLS and CDR2 YYNGEE. The CDR3: CASSVEGSPLHF. CDR3 in DNA: TGTGCCAGCAGCGTAGAAGGTTCACCCCTCCACTTT.

This chain uses TRBV30 with TRBJ2-1; weak D call: TRBD2 (6 bases). CDR1 is GTSNPN, CDR2 SVGIG, per germline (reference sequence). V dropped 2 bases and J dropped 8 bases, with 16 bases sitting between them. The CDR3 totals 14 residues. The CDR3 here is CAWSIGGVYDEQFF. For the CDR3, the DNA is TGTGCCTGGAGTATTGGCGGGGTATACGATGAGCAGTTCTTC.

J is TRBJ2-1 and V is TRBV24-1, with D maybe TRBD2 (5 bases). CDR1 is KGHDR, CDR2 SFDVKD, per germline. V lost 6 bases and J 10 bases, leaving 18 bases between the germline ends. The CDR3 has 14 amino acids. CDR3 DNA sequence: TGTGCCACCAGTCCCACTAGTATAGGGCGGGAGCAGTTCTTC. Protein sequence: CATSPTSIGREQFF.

This clonotype has just a few counts. This rearrangement joins TRBV25-1 to TRBJ2-1; 10 bases are shared with TRBD2. This CDR3 comprises 14 residues. The junction had 5 bases not matched to a gene; V was cut back by 4 bases and J by 8 bases. Germline CDR1 is MGHDK and CDR2 is SYGVNS. CDR3 nucleotide sequence: TGTGCCAGCAGTGCCCTAGCGGGAGCGCATGAGCAGTTCTTC. Amino acid sequence: CASSALAGAHEQFF.

The rearrangement uses TRBV3-1 and TRBJ2-7; maybe TRBD2 (5 bases). Germline-derived CDR1 and CDR2 are LGHDT and YNNKEL (reference sequence). V shed 7 bases and J shed 4 bases, with 14 bases lying between them. The CDR3 contains 13 residues. Written as DNA, the CDR3 is TGTGCCAGCAATCCGGGGATTGGGTACGAGCAGTACTTC. This sequence encodes CASNPGIGYEQYF.

This clonotype turned up a few times. The chain uses TRBV9 and TRBJ1-5; 7 nucleotides align to TRBD1. The CDR3 is 15 residues long. Per the germline V gene, CDR1 is SGDLS and CDR2 is YYNGEE. V trimming: 4 bases; J trimming: 5 bases; junction bases outside the gene matches: 9. CDR3 in amino acids: CASSLSGDSYQPQHF. For the CDR3, the DNA is TGTGCCAGCAGCCTCTCAGGGGACAGTTATCAGCCCCAGCATTTT.

In its sample, this clonotype was seen a few times. The rearrangement links TRBV3-1 to TRBJ2-7, with 9 bases that match TRBD2. Germline CDR1 reads LGHDT; CDR2 reads YNNKEL (reference sequence). There are 18 residues in the CDR3. V lost 4 bases, J lost 0 bases, and 13 bases stayed unmatched. DNA of the CDR3: TGTGCCAGCAGCCCACCCCCACTAGCGGGCCATACCTCCTACGAGCAGTACTTC. Its translation is CASSPPPLAGHTSYEQYF.

This rearrangement joins TRBV19 to TRBJ1-1; 8 bases are a match to TRBD1. The germline gives CDR1 LNHDA, CDR2 SQIVND (reference sequence). V lost 4 bases, J lost 5 bases, and 6 bases stayed unmatched. The CDR3 totals 14 residues. In nucleotides, the CDR3 is TGTGCCAGTAGTACGACAGGGGTAGGGACTGAAGCTTTCTTT. This sequence encodes CASSTTGVGTEAFF. Combining the CDR3 with reference TRBV19 and TRBJ1-1 gives the whole variable domain DGGITQSPKYLFRKEGQNVTLSCEQNLNHDAMYWYRQDPGQGLRLIYYSQIVNDFQKGDIAEGYSVSREKKESFPLTVTSAQKNPTAFYLCASSTTGVGTEAFFGQGTRLTVV.

DNA of the CDR3: TGCAGTGCCGCGACACCGGGACAGTATCCCTATGGCTACACCTTC. Translated, it gives CSAATPGQYPYGYTF. The V and J genes are TRBV20-1 and TRBJ1-2, with 7 bases lining up with TRBD1. Germline values: CDR1 DFQATT, CDR2 SNEGSKA (reference sequence). The CDR3 consists of 15 residues. Germline trimming cut 6 bases from V and 4 bases from J; bases unmatched to any gene: 14.

The V gene is TRBV30, the J gene TRBJ2-5, with D maybe TRBD2 (7 bases). This CDR3 has 14 amino acids. Trimming pared 1 base from V and 5 bases from J, leaving 14 bases between. Germline CDR1 GTSNPN, CDR2 SVGIG (reference sequence). For the CDR3, the DNA is TGTGCCTGGAGTGCGGGGGGCGCAGGCGAGACCCAGTACTTC. As protein: CAWSAGGAGETQYF.

The chain uses TRBV24-1 and TRBJ2-2; D is unclear. Germline CDR1 reads KGHDR; CDR2 reads SFDVKD. With 2 bases removed from V and 6 bases from J, the gap between germline ends came to 3 bases. This CDR3 is 12 amino acids long. The CDR3 region has the DNA TGTGCCACCAGTGATTCCTCCGGGGAGCTGTTTTTT. Translation: CATSDSSGELFF.

The rearrangement links TRBV24-1 to TRBJ2-1, with a tentative D call TRBD2 (5 bases). The CDR3 runs to 15 residues. Between the trimmed V and J ends, which lost 1 base and 8 bases, there was a span of 14 bases. Germline CDR1 KGHDR, CDR2 SFDVKD. Here the CDR3 reads CATSDFSARGDEQFF. For the CDR3, the DNA is TGTGCCACCAGTGATTTTAGCGCCCGCGGTGATGAGCAGTTCTTC.

Many counts were recorded for this clonotype. The chain links TRBV2 to TRBJ1-1; the D is unclear. CDR1 and CDR2 from the germline V gene are SNHLY and FYNNEI. The CDR3 has 12 residues. V shed 7 bases and J shed 5 bases, with 11 bases lying between them. DNA for the CDR3: TGTGCCAGCACTTGGTTATTGACTGAAGCTTTCTTT. Its translation: CASTWLLTEAFF.

The chain employs TRBV10-1 and TRBJ2-7, with unresolved D. V lost 3 bases to trimming and J lost 0 bases, with 18 bases between them. The CDR3 runs 17 residues. Germline-derived CDR1 and CDR2 are WNHNN and SYGVQD (reference sequence). The CDR3 protein is CASSDIPRSASSYEQYF. CDR3 bases: TGCGCCAGCAGTGATATTCCCCGGAGCGCCAGCTCCTACGAGCAGTACTTC.

In this sample, this clonotype turned up many times. The CDR3 coding sequence is TGTGCCAGCAGCAAAAAGTTATTAGATACGCAGTATTTT. Encoded protein: CASSKKLLDTQYF. The chain combines TRBV7-9 with TRBJ2-3; D is unclear. Germline CDR1 and CDR2: SEHNR and FQNEAQ (reference sequence). Trimming cost V 5 bases and J 5 bases, with 11 bases left between them. The CDR3 totals 13 residues.

This clonotype was detected many times. This rearrangement joins TRBV12-3 or TRBV12-4 to TRBJ1-2, with a tentative D call TRBD1 (5 bases). Trimming removed 7 bases at V and 6 bases at J, with 15 bases between. The CDR3 is 13 amino acids. The CDR3 bases are TGTGCCAGCACCCCGGTTTGGGGCGATGGCTACACCTTC. Encoded protein: CASTPVWGDGYTF.

This clonotype was picked up many times. The chain joins TRBV2 to TRBJ2-7, with TRBD2 matching over 15 bases. The CDR3 loop spans 15 amino acids. Germline loops: CDR1 SNHLY, CDR2 FYNNEI. Trimming at V came to 6 bases and at J to 7 bases, leaving 7 bases not matched to a gene. The CDR3 bases are TGTGCCAGCAGCGAAAAGGGGACTAGCGGGGGGGAGCAGTACTTC. As protein: CASSEKGTSGGEQYF.

This clonotype came up many times. This rearrangement joins TRBV3-1 to TRBJ1-6, with a weak D call TRBD1 (5 bases). Germline V gene lookup returns CDR1 LGHDT and CDR2 YNNKEL (reference sequence). Trimming pared 8 bases from V and 7 bases from J, leaving 15 bases between. The CDR3 has 14 residues. The CDR3 sequence: CASEFGQGNSPLHF. The CDR3 DNA reads TGTGCCAGCGAATTTGGTCAGGGCAATTCACCCCTCCACTTT.

For this clonotype: Just one base apart from a much larger clone, this may be a read error. J is TRBJ2-2 and V is TRBV24-1; 12 nucleotides align to TRBD1. CDR1 is KGHDR and CDR2 is SFDVKD in the germline V gene. The CDR3 runs to 16 residues. Here the CDR3 reads CATSDTGTGGSGGLFF. DNA for the CDR3: TGTGCCACCAGTGATACCGGGACAGGGGGCTCCGGGGGGCTGTTTTTT.

This clonotype was picked up many times. This chain uses TRBV10-3 with TRBJ2-7; D may match TRBD1 or TRBD2 (5 bases each). The CDR3 is made up of 10 amino acids. Trimming took 8 bases from V and 7 from J, leaving 9 bases between them. Germline CDR1 ENHRY, CDR2 SYGVKD. CDR3 in amino acids: CAIGGEEQYF. CDR3 coding DNA: TGTGCCATCGGGGGTGAAGAGCAGTACTTC.

The J gene is TRBJ2-7, the V gene TRBV20-1, with TRBD2 as a possible D gene (7 bases). V lost 3 bases to trimming and J lost 7 bases, with 22 bases between them. CDR1 and CDR2 (germline): DFQATT, SNEGSKA (reference sequence). The length of the CDR3 is 15 residues. CDR3 residues: CSASARGAGPTEQYF. The CDR3 nucleotides read TGCAGTGCTAGCGCCCGGGGGGCAGGGCCTACGGAGCAGTACTTC.

V usage is TRBV5-8 and J usage is TRBJ1-3; D is perhaps TRBD1 (5 bases). Germline CDR1 reads SGHTS; CDR2 reads YDEGEE. This CDR3 contains 15 residues. The V gene lost 7 bases and the J gene lost 9 bases, with 23 bases spanning the gap. CDR3: CASGAWLTGEGTIYF. The CDR3 DNA reads as TGTGCCAGCGGAGCTTGGCTCACAGGAGAAGGCACCATATATTTT.

This clonotype showed up many times. V usage is TRBV30 and J usage is TRBJ2-7; 10 bases are a match to TRBD2. Germline V gene lookup returns CDR1 GTSNPN and CDR2 SVGIG (reference sequence). V was clipped by 5 bases and J by 2 bases; unmatched bases: 0. The CDR3 has 12 amino acids. The CDR3 region has the DNA TGTGCCTGGGGGACTAGCGCCTACGAGCAGTACTTC. Its translation: CAWGTSAYEQYF.

This clonotype showed up many times. V usage is TRBV7-8 and J usage is TRBJ2-1; D is unresolved. The CDR3 totals 12 residues. Trimming left V 3 bases short and J 10 bases short, with 10 bases between. Germline CDR1 reads SGHVS; CDR2 reads FQNEAQ. Here the CDR3 DNA reads TGTGCCAGCAGCTTGAGTCTAACCGAGCAGTTCTTC. As protein: CASSLSLTEQFF.

The V call is TRBV29-1, the J call TRBJ2-7; 9 positions agree with TRBD1. The CDR3 has 13 residues. V lost 6 bases, J lost 5 bases, and 8 bases stayed unmatched. From germline, CDR1 is SQVTM and CDR2 ANQGSEA. The CDR3, as DNA: TGCAGCGTCATACCGGGACAGGGCCACGAGCAGTACTTC. Its protein is CSVIPGQGHEQYF.

This clonotype was picked up many times. The chain combines TRBV6-5 with TRBJ1-3; no clear D gene. The CDR3 extends over 13 amino acids. Germline assignment: CDR1 MNHEY and CDR2 SVGAGI. The ends were cut back, 0 bases at V and 2 bases at J, with 2 bases in the middle. Here the CDR3 DNA reads TGTGCCAGCAGTTACTCGGCTGGAAACACCATATATTTT. Encoded protein: CASSYSAGNTIYF.

On this clonotype itself: A much more abundant neighbour one base away suggests this may be a read error. V gene TRBV7-7 combines with J gene TRBJ2-1, with 7 bases that match TRBD2. Germline CDR1 reads SSHAT; CDR2 reads FNYEAQ (reference sequence). The CDR3 covers 16 residues. The CDR3 nucleotides are TGTGCCAGCAGCTTAGCAGGCGGGAGCTCCTACAATGAGCGGTTCTTC. Its translation is CASSLAGGSSYNERFF.